Listed here are 32 T cell receptor beta chains from one sample, sequenced in a study of OX40 agonist ivuxolimab in advanced cancers. This table comes from immunoSEQ multiplex PCR, and its TCRdb copy is limited to in-frame clones, with some not included. The sample includes about 70,000 clones, approximately 89% of them seen just once. Sample: CD4+ or CD8+ T cells sorted from blood, taken in a trial of the OX40 agonist ivuxolimab. The receptor source for this set is an adult with an advanced solid tumor such as melanoma, head and neck, liver or kidney cancer.

The CDR3 nucleotides read TGTGCCAGCAGCTCCCCCCGGGACACTTCACACAATGAGCAGTTCTTC. Translation: CASSSPRDTSHNEQFF. This sequence joins TRBV11-2 and TRBJ2-1; tentatively, D is TRBD1 (6 bases). Germline assignment: CDR1 SGHAT and CDR2 FQNNGV. V lost 4 bases and J lost 5, with 18 bases in between. This CDR3 is 16 amino acids long.

This clone was detected once. Other DNA sequences in the same sample also yield this CDR3. The chain has TRBV19 and TRBJ2-3; tentative D call: TRBD2 (6 bases). The CDR3 spans 13 residues. CDR1 and CDR2 (germline): LNHDA, SQIVND (reference sequence). The V end lost 11 bases, the J end lost 1 base, and 13 bases lay between the germline ends. CDR3 nucleotide sequence: TGTGCCTCGAGGCGGGGAGGCACAGATACGCAGTATTTT. Translation gives CASRRGGTDTQYF.

The genes are TRBV18 and TRBJ2-5, with D perhaps TRBD1 (6 bases). The V and J ends lost 6 bases and 4 bases respectively, with 21 bases between them. Looked up from germline, CDR1 is KGHSH and CDR2 is LQKENI. This CDR3 contains 16 residues. CDR3 sequence (DNA): TGTGCCAGCTCCCGCCCCAGACAGGAGAGGGGAGAGACCCAGTACTTC. Protein: CASSRPRQERGETQYF. The variable domain in full, completed from reference TRBV18 and TRBJ2-5, reads NAGVMQNPRHLVRRRGQEARLRCSPMKGHSHVYWYRQLPEEGLKFMVYLQKENIIDESGMPKERFSAEFPKEGPSILRIQQVVRGDSAAYFCASSRPRQERGETQYFGPGTRLLVL.

This chain connects TRBV19 to TRBJ1-2; a possible D gene is TRBD1 (6 bases). Germline assignment: CDR1 LNHDA and CDR2 SQIVND (reference sequence). The CDR3 is 13 amino acids. Trimming took off 5 bases at V and 7 bases at J, with 14 bases between the two ends. The CDR3 bases are TGTGCCAGTAGTTCAGGGGAGCCTGGTGGCTACACCTTC. Its protein product is CASSSGEPGGYTF. Filled out from reference TRBV19 and TRBJ1-2, the complete variable domain reads DGGITQSPKYLFRKEGQNVTLSCEQNLNHDAMYWYRQDPGQGLRLIYYSQIVNDFQKGDIAEGYSVSREKKESFPLTVTSAQKNPTAFYLCASSSGEPGGYTFGSGTRLTVV.

The V and J genes are TRBV27 and TRBJ1-1; D not resolved. The CDR3 is made up of 15 amino acids. Trimming took 0 bases from V and 1 from J, leaving 9 bases between them. The germline CDR1 and CDR2 sequences are MNHEY and SMNVEV (reference sequence). The CDR3 DNA reads as TGTGCCAGCAGTTTATCGCTTTACAGGAACACTGAAGCTTTCTTT. It yields the protein CASSLSLYRNTEAFF.

The chain has TRBV6-1 and TRBJ1-5, with D possibly matching TRBD1 (6 bases). This CDR3 contains 14 residues. V lost 6 bases to trimming and J lost 6 bases, with 15 bases between them. The germline gives CDR1 MNHNS, CDR2 SASEGT. The CDR3 here is CASSPRAGAQPQHF. In nucleotides, the CDR3 is TGTGCCAGCAGCCCCAGGGCAGGGGCTCAGCCCCAGCATTTT.

The chain is built from TRBV7-2 and TRBJ2-7, with 8 positions matching TRBD2. This CDR3 region has 17 residues. From germline, CDR1 is SGHTA and CDR2 FQGNSA. V shed 1 base, J shed 7 bases, and the junction held 15 bases outside the gene matches. The CDR3 protein is CASSLGSGGHRQGEQYF. The CDR3 DNA sequence: TGTGCCAGCAGCTTAGGAAGCGGGGGCCACCGACAAGGGGAGCAGTACTTC. The variable domain in full, with the rest retrieved from reference TRBV7-2 and TRBJ2-7, is GAGVSQSPSNKVTEKGKDVELRCDPISGHTALYWYRQSLGQGLEFLIYFQGNSAPDKSGLPSDRFSAERTGGSVSTLTIQRTQQEDSAVYLCASSLGSGGHRQGEQYFGPGTRLTVT.

This clone was observed a single time. The chain combines TRBV4-2 with TRBJ1-3; D is uncertain. CDR3 length: 14 amino acids. Germline CDR1 is LGHNA and CDR2 is YNFKEQ. The ends were cut back, 1 base at V and 9 bases at J, with 13 bases in the middle. The DNA for the CDR3 is TGTGCCAGCAGCCAAGTGCCTCTTGGTGGCACCATATATTTT. As protein: CASSQVPLGGTIYF.

The chain joins TRBV2 to TRBJ1-2; D not certain. V was pared by 5 bases and J by 4 bases, with 8 bases between. This CDR3 is 12 amino acids long. Germline-derived CDR1 and CDR2 are SNHLY and FYNNEI. CDR3 in amino acids: CASSRQTYGYTF. The CDR3, as DNA: TGTGCCAGCAGTAGGCAGACCTATGGCTACACCTTC.

This clone occurred once. The rearrangement joins TRBV2 to TRBJ1-2, with D maybe TRBD1 (5 bases). Trimming removed 10 bases at V and 2 bases at J, with 11 bases between. The CDR3 length is 12 residues. Per germline, CDR1 SNHLY and CDR2 FYNNEI. The CDR3 bases are TGTGCCACATCGGGACGGAACTATGGCTACACCTTC. Residues: CATSGRNYGYTF.

This clone was seen just once. The chain employs TRBV14 and TRBJ2-6, with 9 positions matching TRBD1. Germline values: CDR1 SGHDN, CDR2 FVKESK. The trim removed 4 bases at V and 0 bases at J, leaving 7 bases unmatched. The CDR3 has 18 amino acids. CDR3 region: CASSPLDRGHSGANVLTF. The CDR3 coding sequence is TGTGCCAGCAGCCCGTTGGACAGGGGACACTCTGGGGCCAACGTCCTGACTTTC. The whole variable domain, remainder taken from reference TRBV14 and TRBJ2-6, is EAGVTQFPSHSVIEKGQTVTLRCDPISGHDNLYWYRRVMGKEIKFLLHFVKESKQDESGMPNNRFLAERTGGTYSTLKVQPAELEDSGVYFCASSPLDRGHSGANVLTFGAGSRLTVL.

The V gene is TRBV2, the J gene TRBJ1-5; D not resolved. This CDR3 is built from 13 residues. The V gene's germline CDR1 is SNHLY and CDR2 FYNNEI. Trimming shortened V by 2 bases and J by 8 bases, and 10 bases separated the two germline ends. The CDR3 nucleotides read TGTGCCAGCAGTGAAACAAGGGTTGAGCCCCAGCATTTT. The encoded protein is CASSETRVEPQHF.

The CDR3 sequence is CASSSGGPLVNEQFF. CDR3 DNA sequence: TGTGCCAGCAGCTCAGGGGGCCCCTTGGTTAATGAGCAGTTCTTC. The chain recombines TRBV5-4 with TRBJ2-1; 8 bases align to TRBD1. V dropped 3 bases and J dropped 7; count of bases not matched to a gene: 9. CDR1 is SGHNT, CDR2 YYREEE, per germline (reference sequence). CDR3 length: 15 amino acids.

The chain recombines TRBV6-6 with TRBJ1-1, with TRBD1 identical over 9 bases. This CDR3 spans 12 amino acids. Per the germline V gene, CDR1 is MNHNY and CDR2 is SVGAGI (reference sequence). V lost 7 bases to trimming and J lost 11 bases; unmatched junction nucleotides: 8. CDR3 sequence (DNA): TGTGCCAGCATCATCCCGGGACAGGGCGCTTTCTTT. This codes for CASIIPGQGAFF.

The chain links TRBV7-9 to TRBJ1-1, with a possible D match to TRBD1 (6 bases). V gave up 4 bases and J gave up 4 bases, with 10 bases separating them. The germline V gene encodes CDR1 SEHNR and CDR2 FQNEAQ (reference sequence). The CDR3 runs 13 residues. CDR3 protein: CASSYREGTEAFF. CDR3 nucleotides: TGTGCCAGCAGCTACAGGGAGGGCACTGAAGCTTTCTTT.

This clone was seen more than once but under ten times. The V gene is TRBV6-1, the J gene TRBJ1-5; 7 bases map to TRBD1. The CDR3 loop spans 17 amino acids. Germline CDR1 and CDR2: MNHNS and SASEGT. V gave up 3 bases and J gave up 0 bases; unmatched junction bases: 8. The CDR3 reads CASSEGQGVYSNQPQHF. The CDR3 DNA reads TGTGCCAGCAGTGAGGGTCAGGGGGTCTATAGCAATCAGCCCCAGCATTTT.

This clone was seen only once. The chain combines TRBV28 with TRBJ2-3; D is unclear. V dropped 4 bases and J dropped 6 bases, with 11 bases sitting between them. The germline V gene has CDR1 MDHEN and CDR2 SYDVKM. The CDR3 has 13 amino acids. The CDR3 region is CASSSVPVDTQYF. The CDR3 bases are TGTGCCAGCAGTTCCGTTCCCGTCGATACGCAGTATTTT. Full variable domain (outside the CDR3, taken from reference TRBV28 and TRBJ2-3): DVKVTQSSRYLVKRTGEKVFLECVQDMDHENMFWYRQDPGLGLRLIYFSYDVKMKEKGDIPEGYSVSREKKERFSLILESASTNQTSMYLCASSSVPVDTQYFGPGTRLTVL.

This clone showed up just a few times. Additional DNA sequences in this sample encode the identical CDR3. The chain joins TRBV27 to TRBJ2-3; 7 bases fit TRBD1. V lost 2 bases, J lost 0 bases, and 2 bases stayed unmatched. The V gene's germline CDR1 is MNHEY and CDR2 SMNVEV (reference sequence). The CDR3 is 15 residues long. In nucleotides, the CDR3 is TGTGCCAGCAGTTTAAGGGGACAGAGCACAGATACGCAGTATTTT. This translates into CASSLRGQSTDTQYF.

On this clone itself: Other DNA sequences from this sample encode an identical CDR3 as well. J is TRBJ1-2 and V is TRBV30; perhaps TRBD1 as D (5 bases). This CDR3 is built from 11 residues. The germline gives CDR1 GTSNPN, CDR2 SVGIG (reference sequence). Trimming took 0 bases from V and 7 from J, leaving 6 bases between them. The CDR3 is CAWSVGGGYTF. CDR3 nucleotides: TGTGCCTGGAGTGTTGGGGGTGGCTACACCTTC.

This chain uses TRBV6-6 with TRBJ1-1; the D is unclear. CDR1 is MNHNY, CDR2 SVGAGI, per germline (reference sequence). This CDR3 region has 13 residues. The ends were cut back, 2 bases at V and 5 bases at J, with 9 bases in the middle. As DNA, the CDR3 is TGTGCCAGCAGTTACGGGGTTAAAACTGAAGCTTTCTTT. Amino acid sequence: CASSYGVKTEAFF.

About this clone: Its ends do not fully match the called genes, so a read error is possible. CDR3 bases: TGTGCTAGTGGTTTGGTCCGGGACAGGGGCAGTTATGGCTGCACCTTC. Amino acids: CASGLVRDRGSYGCTF. The chain uses TRBV12-5 and TRBJ1-2, with 10 positions matching TRBD1. The germline V gene encodes CDR1 LGHNT and CDR2 FRNRAP. This CDR3 region has 16 residues.

The chain links TRBV12-5 to TRBJ1-4, with a tentative D call TRBD1 (6 bases). Trimming cost V 5 bases and J 0 bases, with 13 bases left between them. There are 16 residues in the CDR3. Germline V CDR1 and CDR2: LGHNT, FRNRAP. CDR3 sequence reads: CASGTWTASTNEKLFF. CDR3 DNA sequence: TGTGCTAGTGGTACGTGGACAGCCTCAACTAATGAAAAACTGTTTTTT. Based on the CDR3 plus reference TRBV12-5 and TRBJ1-4, the full variable domain is DARVTQTPRHKVTEMGQEVTMRCQPILGHNTVFWYRQTMMQGLELLAYFRNRAPLDDSGMPKDRFSAEMPDATLATLKIQPSEPRDSAVYFCASGTWTASTNEKLFFGSGTQLSVL.

This rearrangement joins TRBV5-1 to TRBJ1-2; D unclear. V gave up 0 bases and J gave up 0 bases, with 9 bases separating them. Germline V lookup: CDR1 SGHRS, CDR2 YFSETQ. The CDR3 contains 15 residues. The CDR3 DNA is TGCGCCAGCAGCTTGGTTCGGGAATCTAACTATGGCTACACCTTC. This codes for CASSLVRESNYGYTF.

The chain has TRBV4-1 and TRBJ1-4; TRBD1 might be the D (5 bases). This CDR3 comprises 15 residues. CDR1 is MGHRA, CDR2 YSYEKL, per germline. Trimming stripped 6 bases from V and 4 bases from J, with 15 bases between. Written as DNA, the CDR3 is TGCGCCAGCAGAAATTTGGGACTGAGTAATGAAAAACTGTTTTTT. Protein: CASRNLGLSNEKLFF.

This clone appeared once. V is TRBV19 and J is TRBJ2-5, with 7 bases aligning to TRBD1. The CDR3 has 13 amino acids. After removal of 6 bases from V and 3 bases from J, the junction contained 4 bases not matched to a gene. CDR1 and CDR2 from the germline V gene are LNHDA and SQIVND (reference sequence). CDR3 sequence: CASSPDREETQYF. In DNA form, the CDR3 reads TGTGCCAGTAGCCCTGACAGGGAAGAGACCCAGTACTTC. The complete variable domain, with remaining parts taken from reference TRBV19 and TRBJ2-5, reads DGGITQSPKYLFRKEGQNVTLSCEQNLNHDAMYWYRQDPGQGLRLIYYSQIVNDFQKGDIAEGYSVSREKKESFPLTVTSAQKNPTAFYLCASSPDREETQYFGPGTRLLVL.

The V gene is TRBV10-1, the J gene TRBJ1-1; D remains unclear. V was pared by 4 bases and J by 4 bases, with 10 bases between. CDR1 WNHNN and CDR2 SYGVQD come from the germline V gene (reference sequence). This CDR3 contains 13 residues. For the CDR3, the DNA is TGCGCCAGCAGTGGCGTCATTGGCACTGAAGCTTTCTTT. Protein: CASSGVIGTEAFF.

V is TRBV11-2 and J is TRBJ2-2, with a tentative D call TRBD2 (5 bases). The CDR3 is 15 residues long. V was shortened by 3 bases and J by 0 bases, with 8 bases between the two germline ends. The germline gives CDR1 SGHAT, CDR2 FQNNGV. This CDR3 is CASSFSGTNTGELFF. The CDR3 DNA reads TGTGCCAGCAGCTTCTCGGGGACGAACACCGGGGAGCTGTTTTTT.

The chain has TRBV7-9 and TRBJ2-5; the match to TRBD1 covers 8 bases. The CDR3 runs 15 residues. The ends lost 3 bases at V and 2 bases at J; junction bases unmatched: 5. Germline assignment: CDR1 SEHNR and CDR2 FQNEAQ (reference sequence). This CDR3 reads CASSLPRQGQETQYF. The CDR3 coding sequence is TGTGCCAGCAGCTTGCCTCGACAGGGGCAAGAGACCCAGTACTTC.

The chain is built from TRBV7-2 and TRBJ2-2, with D possibly matching TRBD2 (5 bases). The CDR3 totals 17 residues. Trimming took 8 bases from V and 0 from J, leaving 19 bases between them. The V gene's germline CDR1 is SGHTA and CDR2 FQGNSA. This CDR3 is CASPREAWAANTGELFF. The CDR3 DNA reads as TGTGCCAGCCCCCGGGAAGCCTGGGCAGCGAACACCGGGGAGCTGTTTTTT.

This clone was observed a handful of times. The chain carries TRBV5-4 and TRBJ2-7, with TRBD2 identical over 7 bases. Germline lookup yields CDR1 SGHNT and CDR2 YYREEE (reference sequence). This CDR3 region has 15 residues. With 1 base clipped from V and 5 bases from J, the junction kept 9 bases outside the gene matches. The CDR3 DNA follows: TGTGCCAGCAGCTTGAAGGGCGGGGGAATCAACGAGCAGTACTTC. It yields the protein CASSLKGGGINEQYF.

The J gene is TRBJ1-6, the V gene TRBV7-8, with D hard to call. The germline gives CDR1 SGHVS, CDR2 FQNEAQ. V lost 2 bases and J 3 bases, leaving 11 bases between the germline ends. The CDR3 loop spans 16 amino acids. CDR3 sequence: CASSLREGIYNSPLHF. Here the CDR3 DNA reads TGTGCCAGCAGCTTAAGGGAGGGTATCTATAATTCACCCCTCCACTTT.

This sequence joins TRBV5-1 and TRBJ2-5; D uncertain. There are 13 residues in the CDR3. Germline V gene lookup returns CDR1 SGHRS and CDR2 YFSETQ. Trimming removed 0 bases from V and 5 bases from J, with 8 bases in between. In DNA, the CDR3 is TGCGCCAGCAGCTTGGCAGGTTCGGAGACCCAGTACTTC. Amino acids: CASSLAGSETQYF.